This record looks at one T cell receptor (beta chain) sequence and its context. Antigen unknown. These data come from a study of cytomegalovirus exposure and HLA in healthy donors. Amplification used 60 Vbeta primers and 13 Jbeta primers. Assay used: immunoSEQ multiplex PCR; TCRdb lists only in-frame clones, some missing. This sample carries 150,000 to 200,000 clones, approximately 71% of them seen once, and the ten largest clones take roughly 12%. Looked up from germline, CDR1 is LGHNA and CDR2 is YNFKEQ. Trimming removed 5 bases at V and 7 bases at J, with 9 bases between. This CDR3 has 12 amino acids. Regarding the study as a whole: For TCR beta chains, V- and J-gene trimming was later linked to a missense DCLRE1C variant. Associated with cytomegalovirus, according to the listing, were about 160 TCR beta chains.

Input material: PBMCs. The sequence was obtained from a man between 18 and 35 years old in good health and CMV-seropositive. J is TRBJ2-1 and V is TRBV4-2; D not resolved. This CDR3 reads CASSSWANEQFF. DNA for the CDR3: TGTGCCAGCAGCTCCTGGGCAAATGAGCAGTTCTTC.